These 6 T cell receptor beta chains were sequenced from one sample in a study of blood T cell repertoires in COVID-19 (dated by TCRdb to 2020 to 2021). The library relied on the immunoSEQ multiplex PCR assay. TCRdb limited this immuneACCESS table to in-frame rearrangements with V and J called. A share of clones is missing; checked studies link under half to unresolved V genes, and the rest is unexplained. The sample records 40,000 to 50,000 clones, roughly nine tenths of which are singletons. The ten largest clones capture around 4.5% of the sample. Material: peripheral blood. These receptors were taken from a man in his fifties or sixties with acute or convalescent COVID-19.

V and J are TRBV5-4 and TRBJ2-3, with 8 positions matching TRBD2. The CDR3 is 17 residues long. V lost 0 bases and J lost 0; bases outside the gene matches: 6. The germline V gene encodes CDR1 SGHNT and CDR2 YYREEE (reference sequence). For the CDR3, the DNA is TGTGCCAGCAGCTTGGAACTAGCGGTTTCTAGCACAGATACGCAGTATTTT. Translation: CASSLELAVSSTDTQYF.

V gene TRBV2 combines with J gene TRBJ2-3; D perhaps matches TRBD2 (7 bases). With 5 bases removed from V and 2 bases from J, the gap between germline ends came to 14 bases. Germline V gene sequence: CDR1 SNHLY, CDR2 FYNNEI. This CDR3 has 15 residues. CDR3 in DNA: TGTGCCAGCAGTATTCGGGGGGCTTCCACAGATACGCAGTATTTT. This gives the protein CASSIRGASTDTQYF.

J is TRBJ1-1 and V is TRBV5-1, with a weak D call TRBD1 (6 bases). Deletions cut 4 bases from V and 3 bases from J, with 13 bases between. In germline, CDR1 is SGHRS, CDR2 YFSETQ. CDR3 size: 14 residues. CDR3 in amino acids: CASSPTTGYTEAFF. CDR3 bases: TGCGCCAGCAGCCCTACGACAGGATACACTGAAGCTTTCTTT.

The chain joins TRBV18 to TRBJ1-5; D is unclear. This CDR3 has 14 residues. Trimming shortened V by 5 bases and J by 3 bases, and 11 bases separated the two germline ends. Germline CDR1 KGHSH, CDR2 LQKENI. This CDR3 reads CASSSGLANQPQHF. DNA for the CDR3: TGTGCCAGCTCAAGCGGACTCGCCAATCAGCCCCAGCATTTT.

The rearrangement links TRBV7-3 to TRBJ1-2, with D possibly being TRBD1 (6 bases). Germline V gene lookup returns CDR1 SGHTA and CDR2 FQGTGA. V shed 0 bases and J shed 3 bases, with 11 bases lying between them. The CDR3 has 15 amino acids. The CDR3, as DNA: TGTGCCAGCAGCTTAACTGGCAGGGGTGACTATGGCTACACCTTC. It yields the protein CASSLTGRGDYGYTF.

The CDR3 DNA follows: TGTGCCAGCAGCGTAGAGGACAGAGACTCCTATAATTCACCCCTCCACTTT. Protein: CASSVEDRDSYNSPLHF. The chain employs TRBV9 and TRBJ1-6; D is possibly TRBD1 (6 bases). The CDR3 totals 17 residues. Trimming shortened V by 0 bases and J by 0 bases, and 10 bases separated the two germline ends. Per the germline V gene, CDR1 is SGDLS and CDR2 is YYNGEE.